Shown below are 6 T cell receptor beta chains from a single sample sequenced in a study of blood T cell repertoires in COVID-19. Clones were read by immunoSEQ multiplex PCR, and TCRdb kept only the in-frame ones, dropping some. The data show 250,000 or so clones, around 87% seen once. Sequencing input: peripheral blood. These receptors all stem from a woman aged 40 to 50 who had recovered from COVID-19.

The DNA of the CDR3 is TGCGCCAGCACTGAACCCTGGGGGGACACTGAAGCTTTCTTT. This translates into CASTEPWGDTEAFF. This chain joins TRBV10-2 and TRBJ1-1; TRBD1 is a possible D gene (5 bases). The germline V gene encodes CDR1 WSHSY and CDR2 SAAADI. The V gene lost 7 bases and the J gene lost 3 bases, with 15 bases spanning the gap. The CDR3 length is 14 residues.

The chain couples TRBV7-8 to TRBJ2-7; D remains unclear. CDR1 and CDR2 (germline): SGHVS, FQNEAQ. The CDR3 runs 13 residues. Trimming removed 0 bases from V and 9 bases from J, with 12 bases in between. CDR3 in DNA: TGTGCCAGCAGCTTAGCTTCCAGGTCCGGGCAGTACTTC. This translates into CASSLASRSGQYF.

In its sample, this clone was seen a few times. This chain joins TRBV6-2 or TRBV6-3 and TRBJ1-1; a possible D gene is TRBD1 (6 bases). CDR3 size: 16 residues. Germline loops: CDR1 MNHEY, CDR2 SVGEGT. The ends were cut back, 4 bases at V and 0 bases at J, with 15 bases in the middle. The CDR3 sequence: CASSSDRYVVNTEAFF. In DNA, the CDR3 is TGTGCCAGCAGTTCCGACAGGTATGTGGTGAACACTGAAGCTTTCTTT.

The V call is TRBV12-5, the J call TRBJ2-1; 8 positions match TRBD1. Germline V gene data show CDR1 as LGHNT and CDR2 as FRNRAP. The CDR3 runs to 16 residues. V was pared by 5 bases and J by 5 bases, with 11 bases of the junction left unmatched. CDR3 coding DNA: TGTGCTAGTGGTGTGATACAGGGGGGTTATGACAATGAGCAGTTCTTC. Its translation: CASGVIQGGYDNEQFF.

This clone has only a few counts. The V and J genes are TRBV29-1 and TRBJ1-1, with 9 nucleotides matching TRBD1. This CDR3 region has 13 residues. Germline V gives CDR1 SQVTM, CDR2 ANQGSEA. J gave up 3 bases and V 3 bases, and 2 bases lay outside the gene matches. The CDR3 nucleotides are TGCAGCGTTGAGCGGACAGGGGACACTGAAGCTTTCTTT. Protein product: CSVERTGDTEAFF.

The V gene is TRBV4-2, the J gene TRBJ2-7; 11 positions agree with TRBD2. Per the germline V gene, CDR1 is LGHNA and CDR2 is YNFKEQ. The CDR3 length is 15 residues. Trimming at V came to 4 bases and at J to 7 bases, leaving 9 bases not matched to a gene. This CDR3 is CASSPHSGGAGEQYF. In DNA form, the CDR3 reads TGTGCCAGCAGCCCACATAGCGGGGGGGCCGGGGAGCAGTACTTC.